Each of the 5 T cell receptor beta chains below was sequenced from the same sample in a study of ipilimumab plus nivolumab after autologous stem cell transplantation. Sequenced by immunoSEQ multiplex PCR; TCRdb stores in-frame clones only, minus some. The sample lists 77,000 or so clones, approximately 86% occurring once. The sample in question was PBMCs, obtained in a trial of ipilimumab plus nivolumab as post-transplant consolidation. These receptor sequences come from a male donor with diffuse large B-cell lymphoma.

This clone occurred a few times. This chain links TRBV5-8 with TRBJ2-5; TRBD1 aligns across 9 bases. Germline V CDR1 and CDR2: SGHTS, YDEGEE. The CDR3 covers 16 residues. V lost 4 bases to trimming and J lost 7 bases; unmatched junction nucleotides: 14. The CDR3 sequence: CASSEDRGGLGGTQYF. The CDR3 coding sequence is TGTGCCAGCAGCGAAGACAGGGGGGGACTTGGAGGGACCCAGTACTTC. Drawing the rest from reference TRBV5-8 and TRBJ2-5, the complete variable domain is EAGVTQSPTHLIKTRGQQATLRCSPISGHTSVYWYQQALGLGLQFLLWYDEGEERNRGNFPPRFSGRQFPNYSSELNVNALELEDSALYLCASSEDRGGLGGTQYFGPGTRLLVL.

A note on this clone: In the same sample, other DNA sequences code for this CDR3. The CDR3 is CASTQGEGTEAFF. The CDR3 region has the DNA TGTGCCAGCACCCAAGGGGAGGGCACTGAAGCTTTCTTT. The V and J genes are TRBV2 and TRBJ1-1; tentative D call: TRBD1 (5 bases). This CDR3 spans 13 amino acids. Germline assignment: CDR1 SNHLY and CDR2 FYNNEI. Trimming shortened V by 7 bases and J by 4 bases, and 13 bases separated the two germline ends. Drawing the rest from reference TRBV2 and TRBJ1-1, the complete variable domain is EPEVTQTPSHQVTQMGQEVILRCVPISNHLYFYWYRQILGQKVEFLVSFYNNEISEKSEIFDDQFSVERPDGSNFTLKIRSTKLEDSAMYFCASTQGEGTEAFFGQGTRLTVV.

In the case of this clone: One end of the junction varies from germline; a read error may be responsible. This chain links TRBV7-7 with TRBJ2-5; 7 bases fit TRBD2. This CDR3 spans 13 amino acids. Per germline, CDR1 SSHAT and CDR2 FNYEAQ (reference sequence). The CDR3: CASSETSLQTQYF. For the CDR3, the DNA is TGTGCTAGCAGCGAGACTAGCCTGCAGACCCAGTACTTC.

The chain employs TRBV5-1 and TRBJ1-2; TRBD1 might be the D (6 bases). V was trimmed by 0 bases and J by 2 bases, leaving 8 bases between them. Germline lookup yields CDR1 SGHRS and CDR2 YFSETQ. This CDR3 is built from 14 residues. CDR3 DNA sequence: TGCGCCAGCAGCTTGGGGGGGACAAACTATGGCTACACCTTC. It codes for CASSLGGTNYGYTF.

The rearrangement links TRBV6-4 to TRBJ2-1; D remains ambiguous. Germline V CDR1 and CDR2: MRHNA, SNTAGT. This CDR3 spans 15 amino acids. V lost 6 bases and J 9 bases, leaving 21 bases between the germline ends. In DNA, the CDR3 is TGTGCCAGCAGAGACCCTTTAATACGATTCGGTGAGCAGTTCTTC. It is translated as CASRDPLIRFGEQFF.